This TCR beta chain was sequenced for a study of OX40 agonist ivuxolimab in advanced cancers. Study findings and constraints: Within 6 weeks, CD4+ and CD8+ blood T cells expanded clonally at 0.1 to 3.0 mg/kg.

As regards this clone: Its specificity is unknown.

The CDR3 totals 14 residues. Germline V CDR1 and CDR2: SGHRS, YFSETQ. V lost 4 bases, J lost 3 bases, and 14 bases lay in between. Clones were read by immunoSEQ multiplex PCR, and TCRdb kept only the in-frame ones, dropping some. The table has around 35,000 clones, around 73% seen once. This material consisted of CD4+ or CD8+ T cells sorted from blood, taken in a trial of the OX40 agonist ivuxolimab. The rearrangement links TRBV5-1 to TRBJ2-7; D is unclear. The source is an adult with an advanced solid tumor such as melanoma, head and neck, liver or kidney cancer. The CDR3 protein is CASSPSGQSYEQYF. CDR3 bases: TGCGCCAGCAGCCCATCCGGCCAGAGCTACGAGCAGTACTTC.